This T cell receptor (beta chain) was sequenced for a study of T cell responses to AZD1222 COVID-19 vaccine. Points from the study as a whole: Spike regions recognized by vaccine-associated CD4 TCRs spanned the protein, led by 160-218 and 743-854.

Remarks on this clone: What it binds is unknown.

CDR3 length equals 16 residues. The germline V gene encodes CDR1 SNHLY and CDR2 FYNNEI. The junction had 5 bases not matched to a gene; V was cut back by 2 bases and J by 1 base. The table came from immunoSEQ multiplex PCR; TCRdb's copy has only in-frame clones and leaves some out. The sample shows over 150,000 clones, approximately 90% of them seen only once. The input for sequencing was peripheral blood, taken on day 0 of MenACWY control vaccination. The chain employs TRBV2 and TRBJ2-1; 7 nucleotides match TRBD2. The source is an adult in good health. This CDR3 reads CASSERTRQSYNEQFF. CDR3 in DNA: TGTGCCAGCAGTGAAAGGACTAGACAATCCTACAATGAGCAGTTCTTC.